The entry that follows covers one T cell receptor beta chain sequence. Its antigen is undetermined. This sample is part of a study of shared clonotypes between healthy human individuals. Whole-study results and caveats: Represented diversity, genetic and exposure-history alike, was limited by few donors.

The CDR3 is made up of 20 amino acids. J was trimmed by 0 bases and V by 1 base; bases with no gene match: 11. CDR1 LGHNA and CDR2 YNFKEQ come from the germline V gene. The assay was immunoSEQ multiplex PCR, and TCRdb's table has in-frame clones only and misses some. The data contain hundreds of thousands of clones, around 79% of them singletons. The specimen sequenced was PBMCs. The chain carries TRBV4-2 and TRBJ2-6, with TRBD1 matching over 8 bases. The clonotype was recovered from a woman aged 40 to 50 in good health. Some clones in this sample may be carry-over from other donors' samples. Written as DNA, the CDR3 is TGTGCCAGCAGCCAAGTCGGTGGGGGACAGGTGAGCTCTGGGGCCAACGTCCTGACTTTC. As protein: CASSQVGGGQVSSGANVLTF.